This T cell receptor beta chain was sequenced in a study of cytomegalovirus exposure and HLA in healthy donors. Looking at the study overall: An analysis done earlier identified about 120 million unique TCR beta sequences from about 179 million T cells. Study findings and constraints: Apparent HLA restriction characterized most CMV-associated TCR beta chains in a later analysis.

PCR primers comprised 60 Vbeta and 13 Jbeta primers. TCRdb's table, derived via immunoSEQ multiplex PCR, lists solely in-frame clones and lacks some. Of about 150,000 clones listed, roughly 84% were seen once; the top ten hold approximately 1.4%. CDR3 length: 14 residues. V shed 7 bases, J shed 2 bases, and the junction held 7 bases outside the gene matches. Germline V lookup: CDR1 SNHLY, CDR2 FYNNEI. As for this clone: Its specificity is unknown.

The sequence was obtained from a woman aged 18 to 35 in good health and CMV-seronegative. This chain joins TRBV2 and TRBJ1-1, with 7 bases identical to TRBD1. What was sequenced was PBMCs. The CDR3 sequence: CASTYDRANTEAFF. CDR3 coding DNA: TGTGCCAGCACCTACGACAGGGCCAACACTGAAGCTTTCTTT.